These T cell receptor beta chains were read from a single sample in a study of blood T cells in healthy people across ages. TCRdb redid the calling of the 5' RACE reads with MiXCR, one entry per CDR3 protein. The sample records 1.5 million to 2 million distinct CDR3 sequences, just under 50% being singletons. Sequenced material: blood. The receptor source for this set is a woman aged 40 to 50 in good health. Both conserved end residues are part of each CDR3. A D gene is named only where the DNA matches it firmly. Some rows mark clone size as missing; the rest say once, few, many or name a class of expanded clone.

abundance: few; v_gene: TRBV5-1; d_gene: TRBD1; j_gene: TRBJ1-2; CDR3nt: TGCGCCAGCAGCTTAAATCAGGGGGCCTCCTATGGCTACACCTTC; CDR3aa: CASSLNQGASYGYTF
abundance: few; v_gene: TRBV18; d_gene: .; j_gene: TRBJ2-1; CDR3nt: TGTGCCAGCTCACCAGGATCTCGATACAATGAGCAGTTCTTC; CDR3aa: CASSPGSRYNEQFF
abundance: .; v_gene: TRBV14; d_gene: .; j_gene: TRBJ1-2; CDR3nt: TGTGCCAGCAGCCAAGAGTCATCGGGGGTCTATGGCTACACCTTC; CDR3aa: CASSQESSGVYGYTF
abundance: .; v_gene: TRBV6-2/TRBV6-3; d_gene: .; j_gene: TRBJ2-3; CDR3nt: TGTGCCAGCAGTTACGGAGGGTGGACAGATACGCAGTATTTT; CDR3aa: CASSYGGWTDTQYF
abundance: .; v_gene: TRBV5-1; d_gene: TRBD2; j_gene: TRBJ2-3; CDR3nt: TGCGCCAGCAGCTTGTATCTAGCGGGGGATTGTACGCAGTATTTT; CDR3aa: CASSLYLAGDCTQYF
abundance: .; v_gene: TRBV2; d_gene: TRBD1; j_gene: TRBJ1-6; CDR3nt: TGTGCCAGCAGAACCAGACAGGGGAGCTCCTATAATTCACCCCTCCACTTT; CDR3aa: CASRTRQGSSYNSPLHF
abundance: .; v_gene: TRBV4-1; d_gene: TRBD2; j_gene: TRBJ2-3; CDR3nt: TGCGCCAGCAGCCAAGTGTCGGACGGGGGGGCATCAGATACGCAGTATTTT; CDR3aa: CASSQVSDGGASDTQYF
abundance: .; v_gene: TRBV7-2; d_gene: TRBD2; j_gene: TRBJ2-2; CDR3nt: TGTGCCAGCAGGAGAGCGGGGGGATCTCTTAGGACCGGGGAGCTGTTTTTT; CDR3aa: CASRRAGGSLRTGELFF
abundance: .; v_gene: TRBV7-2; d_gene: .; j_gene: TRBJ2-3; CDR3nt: TGTGCCAGCAGCTTAGACGCCATCGTCTCAGATACGCAGTATTTT; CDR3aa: CASSLDAIVSDTQYF
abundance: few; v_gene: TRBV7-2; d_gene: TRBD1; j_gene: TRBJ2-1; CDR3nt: TGTGCCAGCAGCTTAAGGGGGCCCACCTACAATGAGCAGTTCTTC; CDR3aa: CASSLRGPTYNEQFF
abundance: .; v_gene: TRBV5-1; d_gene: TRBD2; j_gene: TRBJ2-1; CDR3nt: TGCGCCAGCAGGGGGAGTAGCGGGGATGAGCAGTTCTTC; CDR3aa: CASRGSSGDEQFF
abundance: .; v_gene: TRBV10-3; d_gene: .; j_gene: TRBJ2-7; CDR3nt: TGTGCCATCAGTGACAGGGGCTCACCCTCCTACGAGCAGTACTTC; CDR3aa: CAISDRGSPSYEQYF
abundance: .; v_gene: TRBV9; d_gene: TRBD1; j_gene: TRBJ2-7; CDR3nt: TGTGCCAGCAGCGCGGCCGGACAGGGGGGCGAGCAGTACTTC; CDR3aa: CASSAAGQGGEQYF
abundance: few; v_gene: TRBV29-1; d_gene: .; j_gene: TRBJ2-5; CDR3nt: TGCAGCGTATACAGGGTTCGGGAGACCCAGTACTTC; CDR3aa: CSVYRVRETQYF
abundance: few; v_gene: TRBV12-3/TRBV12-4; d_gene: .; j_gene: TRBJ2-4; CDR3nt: TGTGCCAGCAGTTCCCAGGGGTCAGCCAAAAACATTCAGTACTTC; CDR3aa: CASSSQGSAKNIQYF
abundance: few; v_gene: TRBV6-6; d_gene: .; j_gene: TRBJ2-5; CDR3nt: TGTGCCAGCAGTTGGGTCGGAGGGCGGGAAGAGACCCAGTACTTC; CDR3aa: CASSWVGGREETQYF
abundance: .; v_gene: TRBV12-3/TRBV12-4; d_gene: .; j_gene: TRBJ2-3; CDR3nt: TGTGCCAGCAGACCCTCGGGACCCACGGCGGATACGCAGTATTTT; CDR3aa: CASRPSGPTADTQYF
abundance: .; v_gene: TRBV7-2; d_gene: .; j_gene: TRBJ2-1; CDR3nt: TGTGCCAGCAGCTACGGGACGCGAACCAATGAGCAGTTCTTC; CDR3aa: CASSYGTRTNEQFF
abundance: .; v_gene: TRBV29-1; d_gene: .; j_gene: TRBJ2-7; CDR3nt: TGCAGCGTTGAAGGACGGCACAATGAGCAGTACTTC; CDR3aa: CSVEGRHNEQYF
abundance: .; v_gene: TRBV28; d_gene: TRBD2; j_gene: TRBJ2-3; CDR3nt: TGTGCCAGCAGTGCCACCGCTAGCGGGGGGACCTCGCGGTATTTT; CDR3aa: CASSATASGGTSRYF
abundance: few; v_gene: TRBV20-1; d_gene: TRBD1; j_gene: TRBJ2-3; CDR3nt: TGCAGTGCTTTACGTAGGACAGGGGGCGTAGATACGCAGTATTTT; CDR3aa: CSALRRTGGVDTQYF